This passage covers 17 T cell receptor beta chains from one sample sequenced in a study of metastatic and nonmetastatic thyroid tumors. Each patient came to thyroid surgery without any prior treatment (of any kind). MiXCR was used by TCRdb to re-call the PCR reads. The sample has 30,000 to 40,000 clones, over 14% seen once. Sequencing input: blood. These receptors all stem from a male donor with papillary thyroid cancer or a benign thyroid nodule (not recorded which). Some clones in this sample may be carry-over from other donors' samples.

This clone was seen repeatedly, ten times or more. The chain has TRBV24-1 and TRBJ2-7; TRBD1 aligns across 12 bases. V lost 8 bases to trimming and J lost 4 bases; unmatched junction nucleotides: 8. The CDR3 consists of 15 residues. Per the germline V gene, CDR1 is KGHDR and CDR2 is SFDVKD. The CDR3 sequence is CATTAPGQGAYEQYF. CDR3 coding DNA: TGTGCCACCACCGCCCCGGGACAGGGGGCGTACGAGCAGTACTTC.

This clone appeared a few times. The rearrangement uses TRBV19 and TRBJ1-5; a possible D gene is TRBD1 (6 bases). V dropped 3 bases and J dropped 6 bases, with 15 bases sitting between them. The CDR3 extends over 15 amino acids. Germline CDR1 and CDR2: LNHDA and SQIVND (reference sequence). The chain's CDR3 is CASSIRPRGGQPQHF. CDR3 in DNA: TGTGCCAGTAGTATTCGGCCCAGGGGAGGTCAGCCCCAGCATTTT.

This clone was counted between two and nine times. J is TRBJ2-6 and V is TRBV28, with D possibly being TRBD1 (5 bases). This CDR3 has 15 amino acids. V lost 9 bases to trimming and J lost 0 bases, with 12 bases between them. Per the germline V gene, CDR1 is MDHEN and CDR2 is SYDVKM. The CDR3 DNA reads TGTGCCAGAGGCCAAGACAGCTCTGGGGCCAACGTCCTGACTTTC. This translates into CARGQDSSGANVLTF.

A remark on this clone: This may be a read error: a much more frequent sequence differs by one nucleotide. The rearrangement uses TRBV3-1 and TRBJ1-2; D possibly corresponds to TRBD1 (6 bases). Germline V gene sequence: CDR1 LGHDT, CDR2 YNNKEL (reference sequence). The CDR3 totals 13 residues. The CDR3 here is CASSQGRGYGCTF. As DNA, the CDR3 is TGTGCCAGCAGCCAGGGGAGGGGGTATGGCTGCACCTTC. The complete variable domain, with remaining parts taken from reference TRBV3-1 and TRBJ1-2, reads DTAVSQTPKYLVTQMGNDKSIKCEQNLGHDTMYWYKQDSKKFLKIMFSYNNKELIINETVPNRFSPKSPDKAHLNLHINSLELGDSAVYFCASSQGRGYGCTFGSGTRLTVV.

In its sample, this clone was seen many times. This may arise from a read error, as a much more abundant clone is one base away. The sample contains more than one DNA sequence encoding this CDR3. This chain links TRBV12-3 or TRBV12-4 with TRBJ2-7, with D unclear. The CDR3 contains 14 residues. The V gene lost 3 bases and the J gene lost 6 bases, with 15 bases spanning the gap. The CDR3 is CASSLHRTAPEQYF. The CDR3 region has the DNA TGTGCCAGCAGTTTGCATCGCACGGCCCCCGAGCAGTACTTC.

With regard to this clone: The junction shows a germline mismatch at one end, possibly a read error. The V call is TRBV2, the J call TRBJ2-2; 7 nucleotides match TRBD1. Per germline, CDR1 SNHLY and CDR2 FYNNEI. The CDR3 contains 16 residues. CDR3 region: CASTFLRQGNTGELFF. DNA of the CDR3: TGTGCCAGCACCTTCCTTCGACAGGGAAACACCGGGGAACTGTTTTTT. Together with reference TRBV2 and TRBJ2-2, the CDR3 gives the full variable domain: EPEVTQTPSHQVTQMGQEVILRCVPISNHLYFYWYRQILGQKVEFLVSFYNNEISEKSEIFDDQFSVERPDGSNFTLKIRSTKLEDSAMYFCASTFLRQGNTGELFFGEGSRLTVL.

Regarding this clone: One junction end does not reproduce the germline sequence, and a read error may be involved. V usage is TRBV5-4 and J usage is TRBJ1-2, with TRBD1 matching 9 bases. Germline assignment: CDR1 SGHNT and CDR2 YYREEE (reference sequence). The CDR3 totals 17 residues. The CDR3 spells CDSSSAGQGYRRYGYTF. For the CDR3, the DNA is TGTGACAGCAGCTCTGCTGGACAGGGGTACAGACGGTATGGCTACACCTTC. The full variable domain, with the rest looked up from reference TRBV5-4 and TRBJ1-2, is ETGVTQSPTHLIKTRGQQVTLRCSSQSGHNTVSWYQQALGQGPQFIFQYYREEENGRGNFPPRFSGLQFPNYSSELNVNALELDDSALYLCDSSSAGQGYRRYGYTFGSGTRLTVV.

This clone was recorded at least ten times. CDR3 amino acids: CASSSWAGLAGGSSYNEQFF. CDR3 nucleotides: TGTGCCAGCAGCTCCTGGGCGGGACTAGCGGGAGGAAGCTCCTACAATGAGCAGTTCTTC. The chain employs TRBV12-1 and TRBJ2-1; TRBD2, the table's D call, lacks a check against the DNA. TRBV12-1 is shown as a pseudogene. This CDR3 is built from 20 residues.

This clone was seen ten or more times. This rearrangement joins TRBV19 to TRBJ1-2, with 12 positions matching TRBD1. The germline V gene has CDR1 LNHDA and CDR2 SQIVND (reference sequence). With 6 bases clipped from V and 8 bases from J, the junction kept 10 bases outside the gene matches. This CDR3 is built from 15 residues. Here the CDR3 reads CASSAPGQGARGYTF. CDR3 sequence (DNA): TGTGCCAGTAGCGCCCCGGGACAGGGGGCGCGCGGCTACACCTTC.

This clone was observed many times. CDR3 residues: CASSPRSGRGAYEQYF. The CDR3 bases are TGTGCCAGCAGCCCCCGATCCGGGAGAGGTGCGTACGAGCAGTACTTC. This chain uses TRBV9 with TRBJ2-7; maybe TRBD2 (6 bases). Germline V gene lookup returns CDR1 SGDLS and CDR2 YYNGEE. V was shortened by 4 bases and J by 4 bases, with 21 bases between the two germline ends. The CDR3 is made up of 16 amino acids.

This clone has at least ten counts. The rearrangement uses TRBV11-2 and TRBJ2-1; TRBD2 aligns across 12 bases. Trimming at V came to 8 bases and at J to 12 bases, leaving 20 bases not matched to a gene. CDR3 length: 17 amino acids. Looked up from germline, CDR1 is SGHAT and CDR2 is FQNNGV. CDR3 nucleotides: TGTGCCAGCGGGCAGACTAGCGGGAGAGCTCCCCTCAAAGGGCAGTTCTTC. This codes for CASGQTSGRAPLKGQFF.

This clone occurred a few times. Given a much more abundant clone one base away, this may be a read error. Distinct nucleotide sequences in the sample also encode this CDR3. The V gene is TRBV5-8, the J gene TRBJ2-7; 11 bases align to TRBD2. This CDR3 spans 14 amino acids. Germline V lookup: CDR1 SGHTS, CDR2 YDEGEE. CDR3 loop: CASSLTSGSYEQYF. CDR3 DNA: TGTGCCAGCAGCTTGACTAGCGGGAGTTACGAACAGTACTTC.

This clone appeared many times. The CDR3 loop reads CASSLSRSGMNTEAFF. The CDR3 nucleotides read TGTGCCAGCAGCCTGTCACGGAGCGGTATGAACACTGAAGCTTTCTTT. The chain couples TRBV3-1 to TRBJ1-1; D ambiguous. Trimming removed 4 bases from V and 0 bases from J, with 15 bases in between. This CDR3 is 16 amino acids long. CDR1 and CDR2 from the germline V gene are LGHDT and YNNKEL (reference sequence). Full variable domain (outside the CDR3, taken from reference TRBV3-1 and TRBJ1-1): DTAVSQTPKYLVTQMGNDKSIKCEQNLGHDTMYWYKQDSKKFLKIMFSYNNKELIINETVPNRFSPKSPDKAHLNLHINSLELGDSAVYFCASSLSRSGMNTEAFFGQGTRLTVV.

About this clone itself: Germline is not matched at one junction end, which may reflect a read error. J is TRBJ1-5 and V is TRBV10-3; D unclear. Per the germline V gene, CDR1 is ENHRY and CDR2 is SYGVKD. The CDR3 has 12 residues. CDR3 sequence reads: CATGKGDKPQDF. The CDR3 DNA reads as TGTGCCACCGGCAAGGGAGATAAGCCCCAGGATTTT.

This clone was observed at least ten times. The chain uses TRBV3-1 and TRBJ2-1; D is unresolved. The CDR3 has 14 amino acids. Germline CDR1 reads LGHDT; CDR2 reads YNNKEL (reference sequence). Deletions cut 1 base from V and 4 bases from J, with 8 bases between. The CDR3 protein is CASSQAGFYNEQFF. In DNA, the CDR3 is TGTGCCAGCAGCCAAGCGGGCTTTTACAATGAGCAGTTCTTC.

This clone was found a few times. V gene TRBV6-2 or TRBV6-3 combines with J gene TRBJ1-1, with D possibly being TRBD1 (5 bases). The germline V gene has CDR1 MNHEY and CDR2 SVGEGT. This CDR3 has 15 residues. The V and J ends lost 4 bases and 0 bases respectively, with 12 bases between them. The CDR3 spells CASSWPRDVNTEAFF. CDR3 DNA: TGTGCCAGCAGTTGGCCCAGGGATGTGAACACTGAAGCTTTCTTT.

Ten or more counts support this clone. The chain uses TRBV15 and TRBJ2-1; 10 nucleotides agree with TRBD2. CDR1 and CDR2 (germline): LNHNV, YYDKDF (reference sequence). The length of the CDR3 is 16 residues. The ends lost 4 bases at V and 4 bases at J; junction bases unmatched: 7. In nucleotides, the CDR3 is TGTGCCACCAGCAAGCAACTAGCGGGAAATTACAATGAGCAGTTCTTC. Translation gives CATSKQLAGNYNEQFF.